This T cell receptor beta chain was recorded in a study of blood T cell repertoires in COVID-19. Sequencing used immunoSEQ multiplex PCR; TCRdb keeps in-frame clones, though not all of them. This table holds roughly 250,000 clones, approximately 80% found once. Trimming shortened V by 4 bases and J by 5 bases, and 13 bases separated the two germline ends. The CDR3 is 13 residues long. CDR1 and CDR2 (germline): SGHRS, YFSETQ. Sequencing input: peripheral blood. The clonotype was recovered from a woman between 35 and 50 years old with active or convalescent COVID-19. The chain employs TRBV5-1 and TRBJ2-7; a possible D gene is TRBD2 (5 bases). The CDR3 DNA sequence: TGCGCCAGCAGCGCTAGATGGGGAGACGAGCAGTACTTC. This translates into CASSARWGDEQYF.